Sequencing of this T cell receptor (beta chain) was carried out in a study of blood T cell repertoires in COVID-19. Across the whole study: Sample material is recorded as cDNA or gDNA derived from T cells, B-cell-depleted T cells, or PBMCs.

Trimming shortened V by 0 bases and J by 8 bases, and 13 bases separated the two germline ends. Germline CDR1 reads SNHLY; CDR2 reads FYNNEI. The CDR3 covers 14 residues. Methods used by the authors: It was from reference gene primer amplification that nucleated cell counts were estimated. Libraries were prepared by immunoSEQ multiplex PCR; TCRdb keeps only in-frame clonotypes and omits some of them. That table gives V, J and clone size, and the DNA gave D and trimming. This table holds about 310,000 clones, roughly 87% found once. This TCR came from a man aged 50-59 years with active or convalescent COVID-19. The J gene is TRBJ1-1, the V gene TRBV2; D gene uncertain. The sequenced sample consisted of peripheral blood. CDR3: CASSEAQALREAFF. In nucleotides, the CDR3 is TGTGCCAGCAGTGAAGCGCAGGCCCTTCGAGAAGCTTTCTTT.